This TCR beta chain was sequenced for a study of neurological immune-mediated disorders. The CDR3 extends over 14 amino acids. V was clipped by 2 bases and J by 2 bases; unmatched bases: 2. The germline V gene encodes CDR1 MNHEY and CDR2 SVGAGI. Stated time point: longitudinal time-point 2. Study conclusions and caveats: HTLV-1-associated myelopathy had the most TCR clonal expansion, and multiple sclerosis had the least, less than healthy controls.

cDNA synthesis was performed by 5'RACE with 10-nucleotide random UMIs. Every sequencing run gave over 170 million TCR-beta sequences, taken from 15-18 subjects. TCRdb ran MiXCR on the 5' RACE reads and lists one entry per CDR3 protein. Of about 66,000 distinct CDR3 sequences listed, more than 9.5% are singletons. This clonotype showed up many times. Antigen specificity is unknown. The specimen was PBMCs. The chain recombines TRBV6-5 with TRBJ1-2, with 7 bases fitting TRBD1. The clonotype comes from a young man in good health. The CDR3 sequence is CASSYATGNYGYTF. In nucleotides, the CDR3 is TGTGCCAGCAGTTACGCGACAGGGAACTATGGCTACACCTTC.